The entry below gives a single TCR beta chain sequence along with its context. The sample is drawn from a study of blood T cell repertoires in COVID-19. Overall study context: Collection of acute and convalescent COVID-19 samples took place in the United States, Italy and Spain. In each case, the material was cDNA or gDNA derived from T cells, B-cell-depleted T cells, or PBMCs.

In the original processing: Scientists estimated how many nucleated cells there were by amplifying reference gene primers. Method: immunoSEQ multiplex PCR; TCRdb's copy keeps in-frame clones and lacks some. That table supplies the V and J calls and clone size; D and trimming were determined from the DNA. The sample records about 260,000 clones, around 89% being singletons. The CDR3 consists of 15 residues. Germline loops: CDR1 SGHRS, CDR2 YFSETQ. Losses at the gene ends were 5 bases for V and 7 bases for J; bases not matched to a gene: 11. The source material was peripheral blood. This receptor was identified in a woman aged 40-49 years with acute or convalescent COVID-19. The rearrangement links TRBV5-1 to TRBJ1-4; 7 bases match TRBD1. The CDR3 spells CASSRTGDNGEKLFF. CDR3 in DNA: TGCGCCAGCAGTCGAACAGGGGATAATGGTGAAAAACTGTTTTTT. The variable domain in full, completed from reference TRBV5-1 and TRBJ1-4, reads KAGVTQTPRYLIKTRGQQVTLSCSPISGHRSVSWYQQTPGQGLQFLFEYFSETQRNKGNFPGRFSGRQFSNSRSEMNVSTLELGDSALYLCASSRTGDNGEKLFFGSGTQLSVL.